This T cell receptor (beta chain) was identified in a study of cytomegalovirus exposure and HLA in healthy donors. Study outcomes and limitations: Looking again later, the authors saw that most CMV-associated TCR beta chains seemed HLA-restricted. In vitro assays verified that a few CMV-associated chains recognized CMV antigens specifically. Many donors carried some public TCRs, although rarity characterized most TCR sequences.

A multiplex PCR was run with 60 Vbeta primers and 13 Jbeta primers. Sequencing used immunoSEQ multiplex PCR; TCRdb keeps in-frame clones, though not all of them. The data show fewer than 350,000 clones, with over 85% seen just once and roughly 2.3% held by the top ten. Remarks on this clone: Its antigen remains unidentified.

CDR3 size: 15 residues. Germline V gene sequence: CDR1 MGHDK, CDR2 SYGVNS. V was cut by 8 bases and J by 4 bases, with 18 bases left in between. V usage is TRBV25-1 and J usage is TRBJ1-3; D might be TRBD1 (5 bases). Sequencing input: PBMCs. The TCR originated in a woman between 18 and 29 years old in good health and CMV-seronegative. The CDR3 DNA reads as TGTGCCAGCGGGGTATCGGGGGAGATCGGAAACACCATATATTTT. Translating it yields CASGVSGEIGNTIYF.